This T cell receptor beta chain was obtained from a study of T cells expressing NK-cell markers. For each CDR3 protein, TCRdb gives one entry from its re-call of the 5' RACE reads, without DNA. This sample's table reports about half a million distinct CDR3 sequences. This clonotype was sampled from a woman between 45 and 65 years old in good health. Sample: blood T cells: a sorted CD56 or NKG2C T cell subset, CD4+ or CD8+ T cells, or bulk PBMC T cells (not recorded which).

CDR3 sequence: CASSQIGVSRTEAFF. This rearrangement joins TRBV4-2 to TRBJ1-1; the D call from TCRdb, TRBD1, cannot be confirmed without DNA. This CDR3 is built from 15 residues. CDR1 and CDR2 (germline): LGHNA, YNFKEQ.